These 24 T cell receptor beta chains share one sample of origin, sequenced in a study of Ad26.COV2.S vaccination and SARS-CoV-2 variants. Regarding treatment: around 19 received Ad26.COV2.S at low or high dose, single or two shots; a few received placebo; per-sample allocation not given. Sampling was done on day 63 after the first vaccine or placebo injection. The data were produced by immunoSEQ multiplex PCR, yet TCRdb's version contains in-frame clones alone and is incomplete. The table records about 420,000 clones, 88% of them present only once. Sequencing was performed on peripheral blood, taken in a trial of Ad26.COV2.S vaccine versus placebo. The origin of the receptors is a person between 18 and 65 years old who received the Ad26.COV2.S COVID-19 vaccine or a placebo.

The CDR3 spells CASSRLGTGGHEQYF. The CDR3 DNA reads TGTGCCAGTAGCCGCCTTGGGACAGGGGGCCACGAGCAGTACTTC. This sequence joins TRBV19 and TRBJ2-7, with 12 bases that match TRBD1. CDR3 length equals 15 residues. V shed 6 bases and J 5 bases; nucleotides not matched to a gene: 8. From germline, CDR1 is LNHDA and CDR2 SQIVND (reference sequence).

The chain joins TRBV7-2 to TRBJ2-7; D possibly uses TRBD1 or TRBD2 (5 bases each). This CDR3 is 14 amino acids long. The V end lost 10 bases, the J end lost 0 bases, and 16 bases lay between the germline ends. The V gene's germline CDR1 is SGHTA and CDR2 FQGNSA. CDR3 in DNA: TGTGCCACCGCAGGGACCCCCTCCTCCTACGAGCAGTACTTC. It is translated as CATAGTPSSYEQYF.

CDR3 in DNA: TGTGCCAGCAGCCCCAGCTCAAAAGGCGTAAACAATGAGCAGTTCTTC. Protein: CASSPSSKGVNNEQFF. The chain links TRBV7-9 to TRBJ2-1, with D uncertain. In germline, CDR1 is SEHNR, CDR2 FQNEAQ (reference sequence). The V gene lost 5 bases and the J gene lost 5 bases, with 19 bases spanning the gap. The length of the CDR3 is 16 residues. The full variable domain, in which reference TRBV7-9 and TRBJ2-1 provide the parts outside the CDR3, is DTGVSQNPRHKITKRGQNVTFRCDPISEHNRLYWYRQTLGQGPEFLTYFQNEAQLEKSRLLSDRFSAERPKGSFSTLEIQRTEQGDSAMYLCASSPSSKGVNNEQFFGPGTRLTVL.

The chain has TRBV19 and TRBJ2-7, with 7 bases lining up with TRBD2. Germline loops: CDR1 LNHDA, CDR2 SQIVND (reference sequence). J gave up 0 bases and V 0 bases, and 5 bases lay outside the gene matches. CDR3 length: 16 amino acids. The CDR3 DNA reads TGTGCCAGTAGTATAGATCACGGGGGGAGCTCCTACGAGCAGTACTTC. This sequence encodes CASSIDHGGSSYEQYF.

The rearrangement uses TRBV19 and TRBJ2-2, with a possible D match to TRBD1 (6 bases). Germline V gene lookup returns CDR1 LNHDA and CDR2 SQIVND (reference sequence). CDR3 size: 13 residues. Trimming stripped 6 bases from V and 1 base from J, with 6 bases between. In nucleotides, the CDR3 is TGTGCCAGTAGGGACAGGAACACCGGGGAGCTGTTTTTT. This sequence encodes CASRDRNTGELFF.

V and J are TRBV7-9 and TRBJ1-4, with TRBD1 matching 8 bases. Per germline, CDR1 SEHNR and CDR2 FQNEAQ (reference sequence). Trimming cost V 7 bases and J 5 bases; bases outside gene matches: 3. The length of the CDR3 is 13 residues. CDR3 DNA: TGTGCCAGCAAGACAGGGGAGAATGAAAAACTGTTTTTT. Protein product: CASKTGENEKLFF.

The chain carries TRBV6-2 or TRBV6-3 and TRBJ2-1, with D tentatively TRBD2 (5 bases). The germline V gene has CDR1 MNHEY and CDR2 SVGEGT. The CDR3 is 17 residues long. V was trimmed by 3 bases and J by 6 bases, leaving 21 bases between them. Here the CDR3 DNA reads TGTGCCAGCAGTTATCTCCCTCGGGGTCCGACATCCAATGAGCAGTTCTTC. It translates to CASSYLPRGPTSNEQFF.

The genes are TRBV15 and TRBJ1-1, with D unclear. Trimming cost V 1 base and J 4 bases, with 16 bases left between them. The germline V gene encodes CDR1 LNHNV and CDR2 YYDKDF (reference sequence). CDR3 length equals 16 residues. The CDR3: CATSRVGQAGGTEAFF. CDR3 DNA: TGTGCCACCAGCAGAGTGGGCCAGGCCGGAGGCACTGAAGCTTTCTTT.

The CDR3 DNA follows: TGTGCCAGCCTGAAACACGACCGGCACTATGGCTACACCTTC. This gives the protein CASLKHDRHYGYTF. This rearrangement joins TRBV19 to TRBJ1-2; D is unresolved. Germline values: CDR1 LNHDA, CDR2 SQIVND (reference sequence). Trimming removed 9 bases at V and 3 bases at J, with 17 bases between. The CDR3 is 14 amino acids.

The chain employs TRBV28 and TRBJ1-4, with 8 bases identical to TRBD1. The CDR3 is made up of 15 amino acids. Germline V gene lookup returns CDR1 MDHEN and CDR2 SYDVKM. The ends lost 6 bases at V and 3 bases at J; junction bases unmatched: 6. The CDR3 coding sequence is TGTGCCAGCAGGGGAACAGGGGGGTCTAATGAAAAACTGTTTTTT. It specifies CASRGTGGSNEKLFF.

V and J are TRBV19 and TRBJ1-5, with 9 bases matching TRBD1. CDR1 is LNHDA and CDR2 is SQIVND in the germline V gene (reference sequence). After removal of 5 bases from V and 0 bases from J, the junction contained 11 bases not matched to a gene. The CDR3 spans 18 residues. The CDR3 protein is CASSSEADRGYSNQPQHF. The CDR3 DNA reads TGTGCCAGTAGTTCCGAGGCGGACAGGGGATATAGCAATCAGCCCCAGCATTTT.

V usage is TRBV24-1 and J usage is TRBJ2-1, with D perhaps matching TRBD1 (6 bases). CDR3 size: 14 residues. V gave up 8 bases and J gave up 9 bases, with 19 bases separating them. The germline gives CDR1 KGHDR, CDR2 SFDVKD. The CDR3 DNA sequence: TGTGCCACCACTGGGACATGGGGGAATAGTGAGCAGTTCTTC. It codes for CATTGTWGNSEQFF.

This rearrangement joins TRBV5-1 to TRBJ1-1, with D unclear. This CDR3 region has 14 residues. V gave up 0 bases and J gave up 1 base, with 7 bases separating them. In germline, CDR1 is SGHRS, CDR2 YFSETQ. CDR3 in DNA: TGCGCCAGCAGCTTGGCCCGAACGAACACTGAAGCTTTCTTT. This sequence encodes CASSLARTNTEAFF.

The chain recombines TRBV12-3 or TRBV12-4 with TRBJ1-3; D not certain. The CDR3 has 12 residues. Trimming took 3 bases from V and 3 from J, leaving 3 bases between them. The CDR3 protein is CASSFFGNTIYF. For the CDR3, the DNA is TGTGCCAGCAGTTTCTTTGGAAACACCATATATTTT.

The V gene is TRBV30, the J gene TRBJ2-7; TRBD1 or TRBD2 may be the D gene (5 bases each). This CDR3 is built from 15 residues. Trimming took 2 bases from V and 1 from J, leaving 15 bases between them. Germline V gene sequence: CDR1 GTSNPN, CDR2 SVGIG (reference sequence). CDR3: CAWSNPRDESYEQYF. CDR3 bases: TGTGCCTGGAGTAACCCCCGGGACGAATCCTACGAGCAGTACTTC.

This clone came up a few times. This chain links TRBV6-5 with TRBJ2-3, with a possible D match to TRBD1 (6 bases). CDR1 MNHEY and CDR2 SVGAGI come from the germline V gene. The ends were cut back, 6 bases at V and 3 bases at J, with 10 bases in the middle. The CDR3 is 13 residues long. The DNA of the CDR3 is TGTGCCAGCAGCCGTCAGGGGACAGATACGCAGTATTTT. Protein product: CASSRQGTDTQYF.

The gene calls are TRBV3-1 (or the pseudogene TRBV3-2) and TRBJ2-7; 9 nucleotides line up with TRBD1. V trimming: 8 bases; J trimming: 6 bases; junction bases outside the gene matches: 11. This CDR3 has 14 amino acids. Germline CDR1 and CDR2: LGHDT and YNNKEL (reference sequence). The DNA for the CDR3 is TGTGCCAGCGCCTTAACGACAGGGGGAGTCGAGCAGTACTTC. It is translated as CASALTTGGVEQYF.

The chain uses TRBV5-1 and TRBJ1-1, with D perhaps matching TRBD1 (5 bases). CDR3 length: 12 amino acids. The V end was cut by 5 bases, the J end by 5 bases, with 10 bases between. Germline-derived CDR1 and CDR2 are SGHRS and YFSETQ. This CDR3 is CASRRGGTEAFF. The CDR3 DNA reads as TGCGCCAGCAGAAGGGGTGGAACTGAAGCTTTCTTT.

The chain has TRBV9 and TRBJ2-7, with TRBD2 matching over 7 bases. Germline V gene data show CDR1 as SGDLS and CDR2 as YYNGEE. CDR3 length: 15 amino acids. J was trimmed by 3 bases and V by 0 bases; bases with no gene match: 6. The CDR3 DNA sequence: TGTGCCAGCAGCGTAGGTACTAGCGAGTTCTACGAGCAGTACTTC. As protein: CASSVGTSEFYEQYF.

The chain is built from TRBV5-1 and TRBJ2-2, with 7 bases that match TRBD2. The CDR3 is made up of 15 amino acids. The ends lost 4 bases at V and 4 bases at J; junction bases unmatched: 7. CDR1 and CDR2 from the germline V gene are SGHRS and YFSETQ. CDR3 sequence (DNA): TGCGCCAGCAGCACCCAGGGAGGGCTCACCGGGGAGCTGTTTTTT. As protein: CASSTQGGLTGELFF.

V gene TRBV7-9 combines with J gene TRBJ2-1, with D hard to call. Germline V gene sequence: CDR1 SEHNR, CDR2 FQNEAQ (reference sequence). This CDR3 has 12 residues. Trimming pared 1 base from V and 10 bases from J, leaving 8 bases between. CDR3 bases: TGTGCCAGCAGCTTAGTATCTGTGGAGCAGTTCTTC. It encodes CASSLVSVEQFF. Full variable domain (remainder filled in from reference TRBV7-9 and TRBJ2-1): DTGVSQNPRHKITKRGQNVTFRCDPISEHNRLYWYRQTLGQGPEFLTYFQNEAQLEKSRLLSDRFSAERPKGSFSTLEIQRTEQGDSAMYLCASSLVSVEQFFGPGTRLTVL.

This chain links TRBV16 with TRBJ1-2; D possibly corresponds to TRBD1 (5 bases). The CDR3 is made up of 17 amino acids. Germline V gene data show CDR1 as KGHSY and CDR2 as FQNENV. V was shortened by 2 bases and J by 0 bases, with 16 bases between the two germline ends. The DNA of the CDR3 is TGTGCCAGCAGCCAAAGCAGTAGACAGACGGCTAACTATGGCTACACCTTC. Amino acids: CASSQSSRQTANYGYTF.

This chain links TRBV13 with TRBJ2-1; possible D gene TRBD2, 7 bases. V lost 3 bases and J lost 10, with 13 bases in between. Germline CDR1 is PRHDT and CDR2 is FYEKMQ (reference sequence). The CDR3 runs to 13 residues. In nucleotides, the CDR3 is TGTGCCAGCAGCTTCCGGGGGGCTCGGGAGCAGTTCTTC. It is translated as CASSFRGAREQFF.

CDR3 coding DNA: TGTGCCAGCAGCCACGGATTTAGCTCTGGAAACACCATATATTTT. Translation gives CASSHGFSSGNTIYF. The rearrangement joins TRBV11-2 to TRBJ1-3; D not resolved. The CDR3 spans 15 residues. Looked up from germline, CDR1 is SGHAT and CDR2 is FQNNGV. The V end was cut by 5 bases, the J end by 0 bases, with 11 bases between.